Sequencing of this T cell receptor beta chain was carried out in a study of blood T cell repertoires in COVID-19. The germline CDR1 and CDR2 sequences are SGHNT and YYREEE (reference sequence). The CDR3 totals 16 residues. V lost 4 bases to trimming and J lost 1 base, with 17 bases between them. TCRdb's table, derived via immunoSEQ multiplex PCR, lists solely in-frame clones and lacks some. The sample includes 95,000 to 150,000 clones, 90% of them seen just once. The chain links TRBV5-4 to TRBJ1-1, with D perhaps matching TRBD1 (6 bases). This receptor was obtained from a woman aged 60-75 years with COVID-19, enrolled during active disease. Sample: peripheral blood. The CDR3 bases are TGTGCCAGCAGCCAAGTTGGGGGCCCTAAGAACACTGAAGCTTTCTTT. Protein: CASSQVGGPKNTEAFF.